These 18 T cell receptor beta chains share one sample of origin, sequenced in a study of T cell repertoires in cytomegalovirus infection. Their recognized antigens are unknown. TCRdb reprocessed the reads via MiXCR and lists one record per CDR3 protein. The repertoire consists of roughly 87,000 distinct CDR3 sequences, with about 29% occurring once and the leading ten covering roughly 71%. Sequences were derived from CD8+ T cells from cultured PBMCs, sampled from culture after CMV antigen stimulation. These receptors all stem from a human donor in good health (CMV status not recorded). Some clones in this sample may be carry-over from other donors' samples.

The chain uses TRBV6-5 and TRBJ2-5; D is undetermined. Germline V gene data show CDR1 as MNHEY and CDR2 as SVGAGI. Deletions cut 0 bases from V and 5 bases from J, with 19 bases between. The CDR3 spans 17 residues. DNA of the CDR3: TGTGCCAGCAGTTACTCGAAAGTTCATAGTTATACGGAGACCCAGTACTTC. Translated, it gives CASSYSKVHSYTETQYF.

This clonotype came up a few times. CDR3 protein: CASSPGLQTSYEQYF. The CDR3 DNA is TGTGCCAGCAGCCCGGGGCTCCAAACCTCCTACGAGCAGTACTTC. This sequence joins TRBV7-9 and TRBJ2-7, with D possibly being TRBD1 or TRBD2 (5 bases each). The CDR3 totals 15 residues. V lost 5 bases and J lost 0, with 14 bases in between. Germline V lookup: CDR1 SEHNR, CDR2 FQNEAQ (reference sequence).

V gene TRBV5-4 combines with J gene TRBJ2-5; TRBD1 agrees at 8 bases. With V trimmed by 4 bases and J by 3 bases, 8 bases remained unmatched. This CDR3 is built from 15 residues. Germline CDR1 SGHNT, CDR2 YYREEE (reference sequence). The CDR3 sequence is CASSTHPGQEETQYF. The CDR3 DNA reads as TGTGCCAGCAGCACCCACCCGGGACAGGAAGAGACCCAGTACTTC.

This clonotype was detected a few times. J is TRBJ2-3 and V is TRBV2, with D unclear. The CDR3 runs 16 residues. Germline V gives CDR1 SNHLY, CDR2 FYNNEI. V was pared by 2 bases and J by 1 base, with 13 bases between. For the CDR3, the DNA is TGTGCCAGCAGTGAAAGGTCTGTAATGGGCACAGATACGCAGTATTTT. Translating gives CASSERSVMGTDTQYF.

This clonotype has just a few counts. The V and J genes are TRBV9 and TRBJ1-4; D ambiguous. The CDR3 is made up of 14 amino acids. V was clipped by 0 bases and J by 12 bases, with 15 bases between them. The germline gives CDR1 SGDLS, CDR2 YYNGEE. As DNA, the CDR3 is TGTGCCAGCAGCGTAGGGCCCTTCTTACGGGAACTGTTTTTT. This gives the protein CASSVGPFLRELFF.

In this sample, this clonotype turned up many times. The chain carries TRBV30 and TRBJ2-2; D is unresolved. Germline V CDR1 and CDR2: GTSNPN, SVGIG (reference sequence). Deletions cut 4 bases from V and 7 bases from J, with 10 bases between. The CDR3 extends over 12 amino acids. The CDR3 sequence is CAWKMSLGELFF. The CDR3 DNA sequence: TGTGCCTGGAAGATGTCCCTCGGGGAGCTGTTTTTT.

The chain couples TRBV19 to TRBJ1-2, with TRBD1 as a possible D gene (5 bases). The CDR3 spans 16 residues. The V end was cut by 0 bases, the J end by 2 bases, with 13 bases between. Looked up from germline, CDR1 is LNHDA and CDR2 is SQIVND (reference sequence). This chain's CDR3 is CASSIDLSGLNYGYTF. CDR3 sequence (DNA): TGTGCCAGTAGTATAGATCTATCAGGGCTGAACTATGGCTACACCTTC.

This clonotype was observed a handful of times. This chain connects TRBV7-6 to TRBJ2-3, with 9 bases lining up with TRBD2. CDR1 and CDR2 (germline): SGHVS, FNYEAQ. V trimming: 1 base; J trimming: 4 bases; junction bases outside the gene matches: 3. The CDR3 has 15 residues. In DNA form, the CDR3 reads TGTGCCAGCAGCTTAGTCGGCGGGGGGGCAGATACGCAGTATTTT. Encoded protein: CASSLVGGGADTQYF.

The chain carries TRBV7-3 and TRBJ1-1; 8 bases agree with TRBD1. CDR1 is SGHTA and CDR2 is FQGTGA in the germline V gene. Losses at the gene ends were 5 bases for V and 4 bases for J; bases not matched to a gene: 6. This CDR3 has 14 residues. In DNA, the CDR3 is TGTGCCAGCAGCCTTACAGGGGGGGTCACTGAAGCTTTCTTT. Its translation: CASSLTGGVTEAFF.

The chain has TRBV11-2 and TRBJ2-4; D may be TRBD1 (5 bases). CDR1 and CDR2 (germline): SGHAT, FQNNGV. CDR3 length: 13 amino acids. V lost 3 bases, J lost 5 bases, and 8 bases lay in between. The CDR3 spells CASSFPTENIQYF. The CDR3 DNA reads as TGTGCCAGCAGCTTCCCGACAGAAAACATTCAGTACTTC.

This sequence joins TRBV4-2 and TRBJ2-6, with D possibly called TRBD1 or TRBD2 (6 bases each). Trimming removed 0 bases from V and 3 bases from J, with 9 bases in between. The CDR3 is 16 residues long. CDR1 is LGHNA, CDR2 YNFKEQ, per germline. The CDR3 region is CASSQEGGIGANVLTF. For the CDR3, the DNA is TGTGCCAGCAGCCAAGAAGGGGGGATTGGGGCCAACGTCCTGACTTTC.

This clonotype was observed a few times. Written as DNA, the CDR3 is TGTGCCAGCAGTTTATACAGAGACACTGAAGCTTTCTTT. Translating gives CASSLYRDTEAFF. The chain carries TRBV27 and TRBJ1-1; D not certain. The germline gives CDR1 MNHEY, CDR2 SMNVEV (reference sequence). Trimming left V 1 base short and J 3 bases short, with 6 bases between. The CDR3 contains 13 residues.

This clonotype occurred a few times. The chain combines TRBV20-1 with TRBJ1-2; possible D gene TRBD1, 5 bases. Germline assignment: CDR1 DFQATT and CDR2 SNEGSKA (reference sequence). The V gene lost 2 bases and the J gene lost 4 bases, with 8 bases spanning the gap. This CDR3 contains 12 residues. The CDR3 sequence is CSARKGPYGYTF. CDR3 sequence (DNA): TGCAGTGCTAGAAAGGGGCCCTATGGCTACACCTTC.

The rearrangement uses TRBV19 and TRBJ1-5; D ambiguous. V lost 5 bases, J lost 6 bases, and 23 bases lay in between. The CDR3 is 17 residues long. Germline loops: CDR1 LNHDA, CDR2 SQIVND (reference sequence). The CDR3 here is CASSLPLGSPEIQPQHF. The CDR3 nucleotides read TGTGCCAGTAGTTTACCGTTGGGCAGCCCCGAAATTCAGCCCCAGCATTTT.

The gene calls are TRBV7-4 and TRBJ2-2; no clear D gene. Germline V gives CDR1 SGHVT, CDR2 SQSDAQ. V lost 1 base to trimming and J lost 7 bases, with 7 bases between them. This CDR3 spans 13 amino acids. Here the CDR3 DNA reads TGTGCCAGCAGCTTAGAAGCAGTCGGGGAGCTGTTTTTT. Translated, it gives CASSLEAVGELFF.

V usage is TRBV12-3 or TRBV12-4 and J usage is TRBJ1-5; D remains unclear. Trimming shortened V by 3 bases and J by 7 bases, and 7 bases separated the two germline ends. This CDR3 has 12 amino acids. The CDR3 bases are TGTGCCAGCAGTTTTTTTGACCAGCCCCAGCATTTT. Its translation is CASSFFDQPQHF.

The chain joins TRBV30 to TRBJ2-1; 12 bases align to TRBD1. The CDR3 spans 19 residues. CDR1 is GTSNPN, CDR2 SVGIG, per germline (reference sequence). J was trimmed by 3 bases and V by 2 bases; bases with no gene match: 14. CDR3 protein: CAWSKGQGAQVGIYNEQFF. The DNA for the CDR3 is TGTGCCTGGAGTAAGGGACAGGGGGCGCAGGTCGGGATCTACAATGAGCAGTTCTTC.

The rearrangement uses TRBV20-1 and TRBJ2-1; D gene ambiguous. The CDR3 is made up of 11 amino acids. V was cut by 0 bases and J by 14 bases, with 11 bases left in between. CDR1 and CDR2 (germline): DFQATT, SNEGSKA (reference sequence). The DNA for the CDR3 is TGCAGTGCTAGAGATGGGTCCTTAGAGTTCTTC. It codes for CSARDGSLEFF.